The T cell receptor (beta chain) described here comes from a study of early stage breast cancer tumors (dated by TCRdb to about 2017). About the full investigation: Of the roughly 15 invasive breast tumors, some twelve were found to be estrogen receptor-positive, progesterone receptor-positive and HER2-negative. Of the approximately 12 ER+/PR+/HER2- tumors, eight were classified as invasive ductal carcinomas and four as invasive lobular carcinomas. A read coverage of roughly 10-fold per sample was achieved on average. The samples as a whole yielded approximately 2,800,000 detected templates, corresponding to over a million unique clonotypes. Overall study results and their limits: Enriched TCRB sequences shared across patients were found to be mostly commonly generated sequences that were unlikely to play an important role in the tumor microenvironment. Chain pairing and functional markers such as CD4, CD8 and FOXP3 were missed by bulk genomic DNA sequencing of unsorted cells. The small cohort size prevented analysis by tumor subtype. Roughly 2.7-fold higher T cell density and higher clonality were observed in tumors than in adjacent normal breast tissue. Repertoires from blood and normal breast were more alike than repertoires from blood and tumor, and in about 85% of the 16 patients, comparing each tissue with blood separated tumor from normal.

The study profiled bulk TCR beta-chain repertoires in matched peripheral blood, tumor and adjacent normal breast tissue taken from around 15 patients with early-stage breast cancer. Before surgery, whole blood (about 4.5-11 mL) was collected into EDTA tubes and processed within 2 hours. Ficoll-Paque centrifugation in SepMate-50 tubes was used to isolate peripheral blood mononuclear cells. PBMCs were cryopreserved in roughly 90% FBS with about 10% DMSO in aliquots of roughly 1.8 to 4.5 million cells and stored in liquid nitrogen. The Qiagen AllPrep DNA/RNA Mini kit was used to extract genomic DNA. Notes on this clone: Its antigen is unknown. No much larger clone is present one base from it, and per-base qualities are unavailable.

Every sample was amplified as two independent genomic DNA replicates, using approximately 550 ng for blood and roughly 1.6 ug for tumor or normal breast. TCRB sequencing of genomic DNA was carried out with the ImmunoSeq Intro kit according to the manufacturer's instructions. For absolute quantification, the roughly 32-cycle multiplex PCR included proprietary primers along with spike-in control sequences. Single-end 150-bp reads were used to sequence an 87-bp fragment covering the CDR3 and the flanking V and J genes. Seven samples, with two replicates for each sample, were multiplexed per lane of an Illumina MiSeq using version 3.0 chemistry. In the original analysis: Raw data were processed by the vendor's proprietary pipeline, with both replicates merged into one result per sample. To define clonotypes, the study grouped productive rearrangements that shared the V-gene family, CDR3 amino acid sequence and J-gene segment. Clonality was computed as 1 minus the normalized Shannon entropy (Pielou evenness) of TCRB abundances. T cell density was estimated as total templates divided by the number of input cells, with the number of input cells inferred from the DNA input amount. Recon, run with its default parameters, was used to estimate overall repertoire diversity and clonality. A clonotype counted as tumor-enriched if its abundance in tumor exceeded 0.1% and was at least 32-fold higher than its abundance in normal breast. TCRdb obtained this table from immuneACCESS and retained in-frame rearrangements with V and J assigned. These tables miss some clones; where compared with another copy, unresolved V genes account for less than half of the shortfall, and the remainder is unexplained. That table supplies the V and J calls and clone size; D and trimming were determined from the DNA. The sample yields 65,000 to 75,000 clones; 80% were counted once. The ten largest account for approximately 4.5% of the sample.

The sequence derives from a middle-aged person with breast cancer. Sequencing input: blood.

The sequence in DNA is TGCGCCAGCAGCTTGGTGGGCGGAACAAGAAATGAGCAGTTCTTC. The encoded protein is CASSLVGGTRNEQFF. The V and J segments used are TRBV5-1 and TRBJ2-1, with the D gene call left open. The CDR3 has 15 amino acids, counting the end cysteine and phenylalanine. Only the CDR3 portion is preserved as DNA: 45 bases, with reading frame beginning at the first base. From a lookup of the germline V gene, CDR1 and CDR2 are SGHRS and YFSETQ. The V and J ends are trimmed by 0 bases and 7 bases, leaving 14 bases between them.